This T cell receptor (beta chain) was identified in a study of T cells expressing NK-cell markers. About the research overall: Seven donors tested HCMV-seropositive and one tested seronegative among the eight sequenced.

5'RACE template switching with UMIs produced the TCR beta cDNA. From its re-call of the 5' RACE reads, TCRdb lists each CDR3 protein once, without DNA. The listing records a few hundred thousand distinct CDR3 sequences. CDR3 length equals 14 residues. Germline V CDR1 and CDR2: DFQATT, SNEGSKA (reference sequence). The clonotype originates from a man in his late teens or twenties in good health. The sequenced sample was blood T cells: a sorted CD56 or NKG2C T cell subset, CD4+ or CD8+ T cells, or bulk PBMC T cells (not recorded which). The chain combines TRBV20-1 with TRBJ2-7; as DNA is missing, the TRBD1 call by TCRdb cannot be tested. The CDR3 loop reads CSATLPGRSYEQYF.